The 8 T cell receptor beta chains below come from one sample, sequenced in a study of OX40 agonist ivuxolimab in advanced cancers. The table came from immunoSEQ multiplex PCR; TCRdb's copy has only in-frame clones and leaves some out. The repertoire holds approximately 76,000 clones, with approximately 83% as singletons. The specimen was CD4+ or CD8+ T cells sorted from blood, collected in a trial of the OX40 agonist ivuxolimab. The receptors were gathered from an adult with an advanced solid tumor such as melanoma, head and neck, liver or kidney cancer.

The rearrangement links TRBV9 to TRBJ2-7; no firm D call. The germline CDR1 and CDR2 sequences are SGDLS and YYNGEE. Between the trimmed V and J ends, which lost 4 bases and 0 bases, there was a span of 8 bases. This CDR3 is built from 13 residues. This CDR3 is CASSPSSSYEQYF. CDR3 nucleotide sequence: TGTGCCAGCAGCCCCAGTAGCTCCTACGAGCAGTACTTC. The complete variable domain, with remaining parts taken from reference TRBV9 and TRBJ2-7, reads DSGVTQTPKHLITATGQRVTLRCSPRSGDLSVYWYQQSLDQGLQFLIQYYNGEERAKGNILERFSAQQFPDLHSELNLSSLELGDSALYFCASSPSSSYEQYFGPGTRLTVT.

The chain is built from TRBV19 and TRBJ1-1; D is unresolved. V was shortened by 5 bases and J by 0 bases, with 16 bases between the two germline ends. CDR3 length: 16 residues. Germline V lookup: CDR1 LNHDA, CDR2 SQIVND (reference sequence). In DNA form, the CDR3 reads TGTGCCAGTAGTCACTTCGGCAGGAACATGAACACTGAAGCTTTCTTT. The encoded protein is CASSHFGRNMNTEAFF.

The gene calls are TRBV5-6 and TRBJ2-7; a weak D match, TRBD1 (6 bases). V shed 4 bases and J shed 0 bases, with 8 bases lying between them. The CDR3 has 13 amino acids. Germline-derived CDR1 and CDR2 are SGHDT and YYEEEE. The CDR3 loop reads CASSPDSSYEQYF. CDR3 in DNA: TGTGCCAGCAGCCCGGACAGCTCCTACGAGCAGTACTTC.

This clone was observed a single time. This chain uses TRBV9 with TRBJ2-7; no clear D gene. Trimming took off 3 bases at V and 0 bases at J, with 7 bases between the two ends. Germline CDR1 SGDLS, CDR2 YYNGEE. This CDR3 is 13 amino acids long. The DNA of the CDR3 is TGTGCCAGCAGCGCACAGAGCTCCTACGAGCAGTACTTC. It codes for CASSAQSSYEQYF.

The V call is TRBV7-6, the J call TRBJ2-1; TRBD2 might be the D (7 bases). The V end lost 7 bases, the J end lost 0 bases, and 19 bases lay between the germline ends. CDR1 is SGHVS and CDR2 is FNYEAQ in the germline V gene. The CDR3 sequence is 17 residues long. The CDR3: CASILGGGPSSYNEQFF. Here the CDR3 DNA reads TGTGCCAGCATCTTGGGCGGGGGCCCGAGCTCCTACAATGAGCAGTTCTTC.

V gene TRBV5-1 combines with J gene TRBJ2-1; 12 nucleotides match TRBD2. The CDR3 runs to 18 residues. V shed 4 bases, J shed 0 bases, and the junction held 8 bases outside the gene matches. Germline CDR1 and CDR2: SGHRS and YFSETQ. CDR3 amino acids: CASSEGLAGTPSYNEQFF. CDR3 sequence (DNA): TGCGCCAGCAGCGAAGGACTAGCGGGGACGCCCTCCTACAATGAGCAGTTCTTC.

V and J are TRBV2 and TRBJ1-3; D is unresolved. CDR1 is SNHLY and CDR2 is FYNNEI in the germline V gene. V dropped 5 bases and J dropped 0 bases, with 14 bases sitting between them. The CDR3 has 16 amino acids. This CDR3 reads CASSRSRWDSGNTIYF. The DNA of the CDR3 is TGTGCCAGCAGTCGGTCTCGGTGGGACTCTGGAAACACCATATATTTT.

This clone has only a few counts. The same CDR3 also results from other DNA sequences found in this sample. The chain is built from TRBV19 and TRBJ1-5, with a tentative D call TRBD1 (6 bases). The CDR3 extends over 14 amino acids. Trimming removed 2 bases from V and 4 bases from J, with 9 bases in between. The germline gives CDR1 LNHDA, CDR2 SQIVND (reference sequence). As DNA, the CDR3 is TGTGCCAGTAGTATACCAGGGGCAAATCAGCCCCAGCATTTT. This encodes CASSIPGANQPQHF. The complete variable domain, with remaining parts taken from reference TRBV19 and TRBJ1-5, reads DGGITQSPKYLFRKEGQNVTLSCEQNLNHDAMYWYRQDPGQGLRLIYYSQIVNDFQKGDIAEGYSVSREKKESFPLTVTSAQKNPTAFYLCASSIPGANQPQHFGDGTRLSIL.